Listed here are 30 T cell receptor beta chains from one sample, sequenced in a study of cytomegalovirus exposure and HLA in healthy donors. Measured with immunoSEQ multiplex PCR; TCRdb has only the in-frame clones, and not every one. Of 60,000 or so clones in the sample, about 92% were seen once. Sequenced material: PBMCs. The source is a young man in good health and CMV-seronegative.

The rearrangement links TRBV11-3 to TRBJ2-1; possibly TRBD1 for D (6 bases). With 5 bases removed from V and 4 bases from J, the gap between germline ends came to 24 bases. Germline assignment: CDR1 SGHNT and CDR2 YENEEA. CDR3 length: 18 amino acids. The CDR3 nucleotides are TGTGCCAGCAGCCTCTCAGGGGACCTCCCCGCCTTTTACAATGAGCAGTTCTTC. It encodes CASSLSGDLPAFYNEQFF.

The chain employs TRBV5-1 and TRBJ1-4; unclear D gene. The CDR3 length is 13 residues. Trimming pared 1 base from V and 2 bases from J, leaving 3 bases between. Germline CDR1 reads SGHRS; CDR2 reads YFSETQ. The CDR3 sequence is CASSLPTNEKLFF. CDR3 bases: TGCGCCAGCAGCTTGCCGACTAATGAAAAACTGTTTTTT.

The V and J genes are TRBV11-3 and TRBJ2-1; weak D call: TRBD1 (5 bases). The CDR3 runs to 16 residues. V lost 3 bases, J lost 6 bases, and 18 bases lay in between. Germline values: CDR1 SGHNT, CDR2 YENEEA. CDR3 DNA sequence: TGTGCCAGCAGCTTCTCTGGAGAGACAGCGACCAATGAGCAGTTCTTC. Translated, it gives CASSFSGETATNEQFF.

The chain joins TRBV4-1 to TRBJ1-4; maybe TRBD1 (5 bases). Germline V gives CDR1 MGHRA, CDR2 YSYEKL. V was pared by 1 base and J by 3 bases, with 15 bases between. The CDR3 runs 17 residues. The CDR3 reads CASSQVGQGIANEKLFF. Written as DNA, the CDR3 is TGCGCCAGCAGCCAAGTGGGGCAGGGAATAGCTAATGAAAAACTGTTTTTT.

This chain uses TRBV7-9 with TRBJ2-2; 8 nucleotides line up with TRBD1. The V gene's germline CDR1 is SEHNR and CDR2 FQNEAQ (reference sequence). J gave up 5 bases and V 6 bases, and 8 bases lay outside the gene matches. This CDR3 contains 15 residues. The CDR3 DNA reads as TGTGCCAGCAGACGACAGGGGTCTGGAACCGGGGAGCTGTTTTTT. The encoded protein is CASRRQGSGTGELFF.

This clone was seen a single time. This chain joins TRBV4-1 and TRBJ2-6, with TRBD1 matching over 9 bases. CDR3 length: 17 residues. J lost 4 bases, V lost 5 bases, and 9 bases had no gene match. Germline V CDR1 and CDR2: MGHRA, YSYEKL. DNA for the CDR3: TGCGCCAGCAGCAAAAGACAGGGGGTCTCAGGGGCCAACGTCCTGACTTTC. This gives the protein CASSKRQGVSGANVLTF.

The chain uses TRBV9 and TRBJ2-1; 8 nucleotides agree with TRBD1. This CDR3 contains 17 residues. Germline V gene data show CDR1 as SGDLS and CDR2 as YYNGEE. The V and J ends lost 0 bases and 1 base, in that order; junction bases with no gene match: 6. CDR3 coding DNA: TGTGCCAGCAGCGTAGCTACAGGGGGGAATTCCTACAATGAGCAGTTCTTC. Translation: CASSVATGGNSYNEQFF.

The genes are TRBV9 and TRBJ2-1; TRBD2 matches 13 bases. CDR1 SGDLS and CDR2 YYNGEE come from the germline V gene. CDR3 size: 17 residues. Germline trimming cut 0 bases from V and 6 bases from J; bases unmatched to any gene: 6. CDR3 protein: CASSVEGLAGLGNEQFF. The CDR3 coding sequence is TGTGCCAGCAGCGTAGAGGGACTAGCGGGATTGGGCAATGAGCAGTTCTTC.

This chain connects TRBV18 to TRBJ2-7; TRBD1 matches at 7 bases. Germline V gives CDR1 KGHSH, CDR2 LQKENI. The CDR3 has 17 residues. The V gene end was trimmed by 3 bases and the J gene end by 3 bases; junction bases not matched to a gene: 14. The CDR3 coding sequence is TGTGCCAGCTCACCGTCGACTACGGGACAGAACTACTACGAGCAGTACTTC. Protein: CASSPSTTGQNYYEQYF.

The V and J genes are TRBV6-1 and TRBJ1-1; TRBD1 matches 7 bases. Germline V gives CDR1 MNHNS, CDR2 SASEGT. Trimming at V came to 6 bases and at J to 1 base, leaving 5 bases not matched to a gene. This CDR3 region has 14 residues. The CDR3 nucleotides are TGTGCCAGCAGGCGACAGGGCGCGAACACTGAAGCTTTCTTT. This sequence encodes CASRRQGANTEAFF.

The chain employs TRBV27 and TRBJ2-7; weak D call: TRBD1 (5 bases). This CDR3 spans 15 amino acids. Germline loops: CDR1 MNHEY, CDR2 SMNVEV (reference sequence). Between the trimmed V and J ends, which lost 2 bases and 2 bases, there was a span of 13 bases. The CDR3 bases are TGTGCCAGCAGTTTAGGTTCTGGGGCCACCTACGAGCAGTACTTC. Translated, it gives CASSLGSGATYEQYF.

The chain joins TRBV7-6 to TRBJ2-7, with 10 bases that match TRBD2. Germline-derived CDR1 and CDR2 are SGHVS and FNYEAQ. J lost 5 bases, V lost 0 bases, and 13 bases had no gene match. This CDR3 has 18 amino acids. The CDR3 DNA reads TGTGCCAGCAGCTTAGCGATTCGAGCGGGAGGGCCCACCGACGAGCAGTACTTC. As protein: CASSLAIRAGGPTDEQYF.

The chain links TRBV7-2 to TRBJ2-1; 9 bases fit TRBD2. There are 15 residues in the CDR3. V lost 5 bases and J lost 8; bases outside the gene matches: 10. Germline values: CDR1 SGHTA, CDR2 FQGNSA. The CDR3, as DNA: TGTGCCAGCAGCATTAGCGGGAGTTATGAGTATGAGCAGTTCTTC. It yields the protein CASSISGSYEYEQFF.

V and J are TRBV10-3 and TRBJ2-7; 12 nucleotides agree with TRBD2. V shed 6 bases, J shed 3 bases, and the junction held 18 bases outside the gene matches. The CDR3 extends over 19 amino acids. Germline V gene data show CDR1 as ENHRY and CDR2 as SYGVKD. The CDR3 DNA reads TGTGCCATCAGCGAACTCAAGGGTGGGTCGACTAGCGGGAGCTACGAGCAGTACTTC. This gives the protein CAISELKGGSTSGSYEQYF.

The chain is built from TRBV6-6 and TRBJ1-1, with D tentatively TRBD1 (5 bases). Germline V gives CDR1 MNHNY, CDR2 SVGAGI (reference sequence). Trimming pared 5 bases from V and 2 bases from J, leaving 12 bases between. The CDR3 contains 14 residues. CDR3 DNA: TGTGCCAGCAGTATGACAGCACCAAACACTGAAGCTTTCTTT. Amino acid sequence: CASSMTAPNTEAFF.

The table lists this clone with a count of one. The J gene is TRBJ2-2, the V gene TRBV27, with TRBD1 matching over 12 bases. Trimming removed 6 bases from V and 4 bases from J; junction bases left unmatched: 9. The CDR3 contains 17 residues. Germline CDR1 and CDR2: MNHEY and SMNVEV (reference sequence). CDR3 region: CASRSGTGGAGTGELFF. In DNA, the CDR3 is TGTGCCAGCAGATCCGGGACAGGGGGCGCAGGCACCGGGGAGCTGTTTTTT.

J is TRBJ2-7 and V is TRBV7-9, with 8 bases matching TRBD2. Trimming removed 5 bases from V and 2 bases from J; junction bases left unmatched: 8. CDR1 and CDR2 (germline): SEHNR, FQNEAQ (reference sequence). There are 15 residues in the CDR3. CDR3 amino acids: CASSRGRQTTYEQYF. CDR3 nucleotide sequence: TGTGCCAGCAGCCGCGGGAGGCAGACTACCTACGAGCAGTACTTC.

J is TRBJ2-5 and V is TRBV27; perhaps TRBD2 as D (5 bases). V was cut by 5 bases and J by 0 bases, with 19 bases left in between. The CDR3 has 17 residues. CDR1 and CDR2 from the germline V gene are MNHEY and SMNVEV (reference sequence). The CDR3 DNA is TGTGCCAGCAGTAGTTCCCGGTCCTCTAGCAACCAAGAGACCCAGTACTTC. It codes for CASSSSRSSSNQETQYF.

The CDR3 DNA follows: TGTGCCAGCAGTTCTCGACCGGGACTAGCGTCTCGGAGCACAGATACGCAGTATTTT. Translated, it gives CASSSRPGLASRSTDTQYF. The genes are TRBV27 and TRBJ2-3; 10 nucleotides agree with TRBD2. The length of the CDR3 is 19 residues. Germline lookup yields CDR1 MNHEY and CDR2 SMNVEV (reference sequence). The junction had 13 bases not matched to a gene; V was cut back by 4 bases and J by 0 bases.

This chain joins TRBV5-1 and TRBJ2-1; D call uncertain. The CDR3 totals 13 residues. Trimming took 0 bases from V and 5 from J, leaving 6 bases between them. CDR1 and CDR2 from the germline V gene are SGHRS and YFSETQ. Here the CDR3 DNA reads TGCGCCAGCAGCTTGGAACTCCACAATGAGCAGTTCTTC. Translating it yields CASSLELHNEQFF.

The chain uses TRBV2 and TRBJ2-1, with TRBD2 as a possible D gene (5 bases). V lost 1 base, J lost 7 bases, and 14 bases lay in between. The length of the CDR3 is 15 residues. Germline V gives CDR1 SNHLY, CDR2 FYNNEI. The CDR3 DNA sequence: TGTGCCAGCAGTGAAGTGGGAGTAGGGTATAATGAGCAGTTCTTC. Residues: CASSEVGVGYNEQFF.

This CDR3 reads CSVLDRVNSYEQYF. CDR3 nucleotides: TGCAGCGTCCTTGACAGGGTAAATTCCTACGAGCAGTACTTC. V gene TRBV29-1 combines with J gene TRBJ2-7, with 7 bases matching TRBD1. The CDR3 contains 14 residues. CDR1 is SQVTM, CDR2 ANQGSEA, per germline. J gave up 1 base and V 6 bases, and 9 bases lay outside the gene matches.

The chain links TRBV6-1 to TRBJ2-3; TRBD2 matches 9 bases. V shed 8 bases and J 5 bases; nucleotides not matched to a gene: 5. The V gene's germline CDR1 is MNHNS and CDR2 SASEGT. The CDR3 runs 13 residues. CDR3 sequence (DNA): TGTGCCAGCGGACTAGCGACCCGAGATACGCAGTATTTT. Its translation is CASGLATRDTQYF.

The J gene is TRBJ2-5, the V gene TRBV5-1; 7 positions match TRBD1. Germline CDR1 and CDR2: SGHRS and YFSETQ. Trimming at V came to 6 bases and at J to 3 bases, leaving 5 bases not matched to a gene. CDR3 size: 13 residues. In DNA, the CDR3 is TGCGCCAGCATGGGACAGAATGAAGAGACCCAGTACTTC. Its translation: CASMGQNEETQYF.

This chain connects TRBV7-9 to TRBJ1-3; D is perhaps TRBD1 (6 bases). Trimming pared 4 bases from V and 4 bases from J, leaving 17 bases between. Germline V CDR1 and CDR2: SEHNR, FQNEAQ (reference sequence). The CDR3 sequence is 16 residues long. CDR3 sequence reads: CASSSSQGHSGNTIYF. The CDR3 bases are TGTGCCAGCAGCTCTTCTCAGGGACACTCAGGAAACACCATATATTTT.

V gene TRBV19 combines with J gene TRBJ2-1; TRBD2 might be the D (5 bases). The V gene's germline CDR1 is LNHDA and CDR2 SQIVND (reference sequence). The CDR3 is 11 residues long. V was clipped by 8 bases and J by 10 bases, with 12 bases between them. DNA of the CDR3: TGTGCCAGTTCTGACTATTTCGAGCAGTTCTTC. Amino acid sequence: CASSDYFEQFF.

The chain has TRBV6-1 and TRBJ2-7, with 11 nucleotides matching TRBD2. CDR1 and CDR2 from the germline V gene are MNHNS and SASEGT. J gave up 3 bases and V 4 bases, and 5 bases lay outside the gene matches. This CDR3 comprises 15 residues. The DNA for the CDR3 is TGTGCCAGCAGTGGGGGACTAGCGGACGGCTACGAGCAGTACTTC. This encodes CASSGGLADGYEQYF.

The table lists this clone with a count of one. The chain uses TRBV7-8 and TRBJ2-7; 9 bases fit TRBD2. The CDR3 contains 17 residues. CDR1 is SGHVS and CDR2 is FQNEAQ in the germline V gene. Trimming removed 7 bases from V and 5 bases from J; junction bases left unmatched: 18. The CDR3 region has the DNA TGTGCCAGCAAGCAGACTAGCGGCAAGGGGGTAGTGCACGAGCAGTACTTC. Encoded protein: CASKQTSGKGVVHEQYF.

The chain carries TRBV5-6 and TRBJ1-2; the D gene is possibly TRBD1 (5 bases). The V gene's germline CDR1 is SGHDT and CDR2 YYEEEE. Trimming pared 0 bases from V and 6 bases from J, leaving 12 bases between. The CDR3 runs to 14 residues. This CDR3 reads CASSLGGAGDGYTF. CDR3 nucleotide sequence: TGTGCCAGCAGCTTGGGCGGGGCAGGCGATGGCTACACCTTC. Variable domain in full (rest from reference TRBV5-6 and TRBJ1-2): DAGVTQSPTHLIKTRGQQVTLRCSPKSGHDTVSWYQQALGQGPQFIFQYYEEEERQRGNFPDRFSGHQFPNYSSELNVNALLLGDSALYLCASSLGGAGDGYTFGSGTRLTVV.

The chain couples TRBV7-2 to TRBJ2-5, with D maybe TRBD1 (6 bases). This CDR3 comprises 13 residues. Germline-derived CDR1 and CDR2 are SGHTA and FQGNSA. Trimming left V 3 bases short and J 2 bases short, with 7 bases between. The CDR3 region has the DNA TGTGCCAGCAGCTTTGACAGGCAAGAGACCCAGTACTTC. This sequence encodes CASSFDRQETQYF.